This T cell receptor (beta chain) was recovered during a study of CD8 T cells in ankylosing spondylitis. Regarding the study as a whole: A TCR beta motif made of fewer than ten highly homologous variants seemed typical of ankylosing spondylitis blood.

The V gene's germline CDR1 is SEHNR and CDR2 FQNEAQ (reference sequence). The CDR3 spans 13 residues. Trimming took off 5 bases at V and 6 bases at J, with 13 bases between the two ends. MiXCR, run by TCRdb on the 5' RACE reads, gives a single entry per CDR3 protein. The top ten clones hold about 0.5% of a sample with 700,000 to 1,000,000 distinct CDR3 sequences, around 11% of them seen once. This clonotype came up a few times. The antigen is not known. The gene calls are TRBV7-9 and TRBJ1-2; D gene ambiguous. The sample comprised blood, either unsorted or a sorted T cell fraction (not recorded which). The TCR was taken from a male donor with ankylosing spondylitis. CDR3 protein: CASSHSGGNGYTF. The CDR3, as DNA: TGTGCCAGCAGCCATTCTGGAGGGAATGGCTACACCTTC.